Each of the 21 T cell receptor beta chains below was sequenced from the same sample in a study of cytomegalovirus exposure and HLA in healthy donors. With 60 Vbeta and 13 Jbeta primers, the PCR was carried out. The assay was immunoSEQ multiplex PCR, and TCRdb's table has in-frame clones only and misses some. The specimen's table records some 150,000 clones. The specimen sequenced was PBMCs. The receptors were sampled from a woman between 18 and 29 years old in good health and CMV-seronegative.

The chain couples TRBV10-3 to TRBJ1-1, with 8 bases identical to TRBD1. Germline CDR1 is ENHRY and CDR2 is SYGVKD. Unmatched junction bases numbered 5, after V lost 6 bases and J lost 2 bases. This CDR3 spans 14 amino acids. CDR3 region: CAISEGQANTEAFF. For the CDR3, the DNA is TGTGCCATCAGCGAGGGACAGGCAAACACTGAAGCTTTCTTT.

This chain connects TRBV30 to TRBJ1-1; possible D gene TRBD1, 6 bases. This CDR3 has 12 amino acids. CDR1 and CDR2 from the germline V gene are GTSNPN and SVGIG (reference sequence). Trimming shortened V by 4 bases and J by 3 bases, and 9 bases separated the two germline ends. The CDR3 sequence: CAWTRGDTEAFF. The CDR3 nucleotides are TGTGCCTGGACCAGGGGAGACACTGAAGCTTTCTTT.

The chain combines TRBV7-9 with TRBJ2-3, with D unresolved. The V and J ends lost 1 base and 5 bases respectively, with 4 bases between them. Germline CDR1 and CDR2: SEHNR and FQNEAQ (reference sequence). The CDR3 has 12 residues. The CDR3 loop reads CASSLGVDTQYF. The CDR3 coding sequence is TGTGCCAGCAGCTTAGGAGTAGATACGCAGTATTTT.

The rearrangement joins TRBV6-5 to TRBJ1-2; D remains ambiguous. The CDR3 is made up of 15 amino acids. Per germline, CDR1 MNHEY and CDR2 SVGAGI. V shed 8 bases and J shed 0 bases, with 16 bases lying between them. The chain's CDR3 is CASQPSGKANYGYTF. The CDR3 DNA sequence: TGTGCCAGCCAACCATCGGGGAAGGCTAACTATGGCTACACCTTC.

This rearrangement joins TRBV5-4 to TRBJ2-7; 11 positions agree with TRBD2. The CDR3 is 15 amino acids. Trimming cost V 0 bases and J 3 bases; bases outside gene matches: 2. Germline CDR1 is SGHNT and CDR2 is YYREEE (reference sequence). The CDR3 loop is CASSLGLAGGYEQYF. The CDR3 DNA sequence: TGTGCCAGCAGCTTGGGGCTAGCGGGAGGCTACGAGCAGTACTTC.

In DNA, the CDR3 is TGTGCCAGCAGCTTAGGAGTCTACGAGCAGTACTTC. Translated, it gives CASSLGVYEQYF. V is TRBV7-2 and J is TRBJ2-7; no reliable D call. This CDR3 is 12 amino acids long. The germline V gene has CDR1 SGHTA and CDR2 FQGNSA. V gave up 1 base and J gave up 3 bases, with 4 bases separating them. The full variable domain, in which reference TRBV7-2 and TRBJ2-7 provide the parts outside the CDR3, is GAGVSQSPSNKVTEKGKDVELRCDPISGHTALYWYRQSLGQGLEFLIYFQGNSAPDKSGLPSDRFSAERTGGSVSTLTIQRTQQEDSAVYLCASSLGVYEQYFGPGTRLTVT.

The rearrangement uses TRBV18 and TRBJ2-3; D unclear. The germline gives CDR1 KGHSH, CDR2 LQKENI. This CDR3 region has 15 residues. Trimming took off 0 bases at V and 0 bases at J, with 7 bases between the two ends. The CDR3, as DNA: TGTGCCAGCTCACCACCGATAGTAAGCACAGATACGCAGTATTTT. Translated: CASSPPIVSTDTQYF.

V gene TRBV7-2 combines with J gene TRBJ2-5, with D possibly matching TRBD2 (6 bases). Per the germline V gene, CDR1 is SGHTA and CDR2 is FQGNSA. Trimming shortened V by 5 bases and J by 5 bases, and 18 bases separated the two germline ends. The CDR3 totals 15 residues. CDR3 residues: CASSRDYGSQETQYF. The CDR3 region has the DNA TGTGCCAGCAGCCGCGACTACGGGAGTCAGGAGACCCAGTACTTC. The whole variable domain, remainder taken from reference TRBV7-2 and TRBJ2-5, is GAGVSQSPSNKVTEKGKDVELRCDPISGHTALYWYRQSLGQGLEFLIYFQGNSAPDKSGLPSDRFSAERTGGSVSTLTIQRTQQEDSAVYLCASSRDYGSQETQYFGPGTRLLVL.

The gene calls are TRBV4-1 and TRBJ1-1; D unresolved. Germline V lookup: CDR1 MGHRA, CDR2 YSYEKL. V shed 0 bases and J shed 0 bases, with 8 bases lying between them. This CDR3 spans 15 amino acids. CDR3 DNA sequence: TGCGCCAGCAGCCAAGAAGCGGGCTTGAACACTGAAGCTTTCTTT. It translates to CASSQEAGLNTEAFF.

J is TRBJ2-7 and V is TRBV14; D perhaps matches TRBD1 (5 bases). CDR3 length: 13 amino acids. CDR1 SGHDN and CDR2 FVKESK come from the germline V gene. The ends were cut back, 4 bases at V and 5 bases at J, with 12 bases in the middle. In DNA, the CDR3 is TGTGCCAGCAGCCCCCCAGCAGGGAACGAGCAGTACTTC. It specifies CASSPPAGNEQYF.

J is TRBJ1-2 and V is TRBV7-2, with 7 positions matching TRBD1. Trimming at V came to 5 bases and at J to 8 bases, leaving 8 bases not matched to a gene. The CDR3 sequence is 13 residues long. Germline values: CDR1 SGHTA, CDR2 FQGNSA. CDR3 nucleotide sequence: TGTGCCAGCAGCCTGGGACAGCCGAACGGCTACACCTTC. Its protein is CASSLGQPNGYTF.

The chain recombines TRBV7-9 with TRBJ2-5, with D hard to call. The J call may be faulty, since TRBJ2-7 better matches the DNA end. The CDR3 length is 13 residues. CDR1 and CDR2 from the germline V gene are SEHNR and FQNEAQ (reference sequence). The CDR3 here is CASSLSPSYEQYF. The CDR3 bases are TGTGCCAGCAGCCTAAGTCCCTCCTACGAGCAGTACTTC.

The rearrangement joins TRBV5-4 to TRBJ2-1, with 15 nucleotides matching TRBD2. V lost 5 bases, J lost 10 bases, and 10 bases stayed unmatched. The CDR3 has 16 amino acids. From germline, CDR1 is SGHNT and CDR2 YYREEE (reference sequence). The CDR3 bases are TGTGCCAGCAGTCCGCGACCGGGACTAGCGGGAGGAGAGCAGTTCTTC. Its translation is CASSPRPGLAGGEQFF.

The chain carries TRBV5-1 and TRBJ1-4; D possibly corresponds to TRBD1 (5 bases). Germline CDR1 SGHRS, CDR2 YFSETQ. The CDR3 totals 14 residues. Between the trimmed V and J ends, which lost 2 bases and 4 bases, there was a span of 9 bases. CDR3 in DNA: TGCGCCAGCAGCTTCGGGGGATATAATGAAAAACTGTTTTTT. Protein: CASSFGGYNEKLFF.

This chain links TRBV4-3 with TRBJ2-5; tentative D call: TRBD2 (6 bases). The V gene lost 1 base and the J gene lost 4 bases, with 16 bases spanning the gap. Germline values: CDR1 LGHNA, CDR2 YSLEER. The CDR3 consists of 16 residues. The CDR3 bases are TGCGCCAGCAGCCAAGGGCTAGCGCGGTCAGGAGAGACCCAGTACTTC. Its translation: CASSQGLARSGETQYF.

This chain joins TRBV6-1 and TRBJ1-2; 9 bases map to TRBD1. The CDR3 totals 18 residues. V gave up 0 bases and J gave up 0 bases; unmatched junction bases: 8. Germline CDR1 reads MNHNS; CDR2 reads SASEGT. CDR3 protein: CASSEAWTGDTANYGYTF. The CDR3 region has the DNA TGTGCCAGCAGTGAAGCTTGGACAGGGGATACAGCTAACTATGGCTACACCTTC.

CDR3 protein: CASSAGLARGIAGELFF. The CDR3 DNA follows: TGTGCCAGCAGCGCCGGACTAGCGCGAGGTATCGCCGGGGAGCTGTTTTTT. V is TRBV7-9 and J is TRBJ2-2, with 9 bases that match TRBD2. CDR3 length equals 17 residues. The V and J ends lost 5 bases and 6 bases, in that order; junction bases with no gene match: 13. CDR1 is SEHNR, CDR2 FQNEAQ, per germline (reference sequence). Full variable domain (rest looked up from reference TRBV7-9 and TRBJ2-2): DTGVSQNPRHKITKRGQNVTFRCDPISEHNRLYWYRQTLGQGPEFLTYFQNEAQLEKSRLLSDRFSAERPKGSFSTLEIQRTEQGDSAMYLCASSAGLARGIAGELFFGEGSRLTVL.

The chain links TRBV5-1 to TRBJ2-3, with TRBD2 matching 9 bases. V shed 0 bases, J shed 4 bases, and the junction held 6 bases outside the gene matches. The V gene's germline CDR1 is SGHRS and CDR2 YFSETQ. This CDR3 comprises 16 residues. CDR3 in DNA: TGCGCCAGCAGCTTGGGAGGTAGCGGGAGTTCAGATACGCAGTATTTT. Translated, it gives CASSLGGSGSSDTQYF.

The V call is TRBV10-3, the J call TRBJ2-3; 9 bases line up with TRBD1. Germline values: CDR1 ENHRY, CDR2 SYGVKD. The ends lost 7 bases at V and 6 bases at J; junction bases unmatched: 8. The CDR3 totals 14 residues. The chain's CDR3 is CAIKIGTGWDTQYF. The CDR3 coding sequence is TGTGCCATCAAAATAGGGACAGGGTGGGATACGCAGTATTTT.

The gene calls are TRBV4-2 and TRBJ2-1, with 12 bases identical to TRBD2. The CDR3 covers 15 residues. Germline V gives CDR1 LGHNA, CDR2 YNFKEQ. V trimming: 1 base; J trimming: 8 bases; junction bases outside the gene matches: 3. CDR3 in DNA: TGTGCCAGCAGCCAAGGCCTAGCGGGAGGGCATGAGCAGTTCTTC. It codes for CASSQGLAGGHEQFF.

The V call is TRBV2, the J call TRBJ1-2; 7 nucleotides line up with TRBD1. This CDR3 has 13 residues. Looked up from germline, CDR1 is SNHLY and CDR2 is FYNNEI. The V and J ends lost 4 bases and 4 bases, in that order; junction bases with no gene match: 3. CDR3 nucleotides: TGTGCCAGCAGTGGGGACAGTCTCTATGGCTACACCTTC. This gives the protein CASSGDSLYGYTF. The full variable domain, with the rest looked up from reference TRBV2 and TRBJ1-2, is EPEVTQTPSHQVTQMGQEVILRCVPISNHLYFYWYRQILGQKVEFLVSFYNNEISEKSEIFDDQFSVERPDGSNFTLKIRSTKLEDSAMYFCASSGDSLYGYTFGSGTRLTVV.